These T cell receptor beta chains were read from a single sample in a study of blood T cell repertoires in COVID-19. Produced via immunoSEQ multiplex PCR; TCRdb's table is partial and in-frame only. In the table there are about 220,000 clones, roughly 85% of which are singletons. The source material was peripheral blood. The receptors originated from a woman in her seventies with COVID-19, enrolled during active disease. Each CDR3 is given with its conserved first and last residue. D genes are given only for firm matches. Clone size appears in some rows only: once, few, many, or a class for an expanded clone.

>TRBD2|TRBJ2-1|few|TRBV27
CASSPPTVGLASTGQFF
TGTGCCAGCAGTCCCCCCACAGTAGGACTAGCGTCCACAGGGCAGTTCTTC
>TRBD2|TRBJ2-1|-|TRBV7-2
CASSPTSGSYNEQFF
TGTGCCAGCAGCCCTACTAGCGGGAGTTACAATGAGCAGTTCTTC
>-|TRBJ1-3|-|TRBV6-2/TRBV6-3
CASSRGAYGNTIYF
TGTGCCAGCAGTCGGGGGGCATATGGAAACACCATATATTTT
>TRBD1|TRBJ2-1|few|TRBV5-5
CASSSRDREADEQFF
TGTGCCAGCAGCTCCCGGGACAGGGAGGCGGATGAGCAGTTCTTC
>-|TRBJ1-3|-|TRBV7-8
CASRKDFSGNTIYF
TGTGCCAGCAGGAAGGACTTCTCTGGAAACACCATATATTTT
>TRBD1|TRBJ1-1|-|TRBV11-1
CASSDRVAGTEAFF
TGTGCCAGCAGCGACAGGGTCGCGGGCACTGAAGCTTTCTTT
>-|TRBJ1-5|-|TRBV21-1
CASSMWGASNQPQHF
TGTGCCAGCAGCATGTGGGGCGCTAGCAATCAGCCCCAGCATTTT
>TRBD1|TRBJ1-2|-|TRBV19
CASSPTGAYYGYTF
TGTGCCAGTAGTCCTACAGGGGCCTACTATGGCTACACCTTC
>-|TRBJ2-2|-|TRBV3-1/TRBV3-2
CASSPDQERQGGELFF
TGTGCCAGCAGCCCAGATCAGGAGCGGCAAGGCGGGGAGCTGTTTTTT
>TRBD1|TRBJ2-5|-|TRBV6-2/TRBV6-3
CASSSGQIQETQYF
TGTGCCAGCAGCTCGGGACAGATCCAAGAGACCCAGTACTTC
>TRBD1|TRBJ2-2|few|TRBV7-3
CASSLNPETGTGSNTGELFF
TGTGCCAGCAGCTTAAACCCCGAAACGGGGACAGGGAGCAACACCGGGGAGCTGTTTTTT
>TRBD1|TRBJ1-5|-|TRBV7-4
CASSFITRSRGRGQPQHF
TGTGCCAGCAGCTTTATAACAAGATCCAGGGGGCGCGGACAGCCCCAGCATTTT
>TRBD2|TRBJ2-2|-|TRBV27
CASSLHLAGAGELFF
TGTGCCAGCAGTTTACACCTAGCGGGAGCCGGGGAGCTGTTTTTT
>-|TRBJ2-2|few|TRBV5-8
CASSLWLDTGELFF
TGTGCCAGCAGCTTGTGGCTGGACACCGGGGAGCTGTTTTTT
>TRBD1|TRBJ2-7|-|TRBV7-3
CASSLTWTGPEQYF
TGTGCCAGCAGCTTAACGTGGACAGGGCCCGAGCAGTACTTC
>TRBD2|TRBJ2-2|-|TRBV11-2
CASSPWSSGANTGELFF
TGTGCCAGCAGCCCGTGGTCTAGCGGGGCGAACACCGGGGAGCTGTTTTTT
>-|TRBJ2-5|-|TRBV6-5
CASSYADQGETQYF
TGTGCCAGCAGTTACGCGGACCAGGGGGAGACCCAGTACTTC
>TRBD2|TRBJ2-1|-|TRBV11-2
CASSPIAGVFNEQFF
TGTGCCAGCAGCCCAATAGCGGGAGTGTTCAATGAGCAGTTCTTC
>-|TRBJ2-7|-|TRBV25-1
CASSVGRREQYF
TGTGCCAGCAGTGTGGGGCGTCGGGAGCAGTACTTC
>-|TRBJ2-3|-|TRBV4-3
CASSQDIRGTQYF
TGCGCCAGCAGCCAAGATATACGAGGTACGCAGTATTTT
>TRBD2|TRBJ2-1|-|TRBV6-6
CASRLAGANEQFF
TGTGCCAGCAGATTAGCGGGGGCCAATGAGCAGTTCTTC
>-|TRBJ2-2|-|TRBV11-2
CASSLEGHTGELFF
TGTGCCAGCAGCTTAGAGGGCCACACCGGGGAGCTGTTTTTT
>TRBD2|TRBJ2-7|-|TRBV3-1/TRBV3-2
CASSQDFVAGGNEQYF
TGTGCCAGCAGCCAAGATTTTGTAGCGGGAGGGAACGAGCAGTACTTC
>TRBD2|TRBJ2-1|-|TRBV7-2
CASSLVGAGGPHNEQFF
TGTGCCAGCAGCTTAGTCGGGGCGGGAGGGCCACACAATGAGCAGTTCTTC
>TRBD2|TRBJ2-2|-|TRBV7-3
CASSPPGTSSGELFF
TGTGCCAGCAGCCCCCCCGGGACTAGCTCCGGGGAGCTGTTTTTT
>-|TRBJ1-3|many|TRBV9
CASSYRGSGNTIYF
TGTGCCAGCAGTTACCGGGGCTCTGGAAACACCATATATTTT
>-|TRBJ1-6|-|TRBV30
CAWRALRDKYNSPLHF
TGTGCCTGGAGGGCACTCCGGGACAAGTATAATTCACCCCTCCACTTT
>-|TRBJ1-2|many|TRBV19
CASSVPGYGYTF
TGTGCCAGTAGTGTTCCGGGCTATGGCTACACCTTC
>TRBD1|TRBJ1-2|-|TRBV6-5
CASTGQGGLGYTF
TGTGCCAGCACGGGACAGGGGGGATTGGGCTACACCTTC
>TRBD1|TRBJ1-5|-|TRBV5-6
CARSGGDRAVEPQHF
TGTGCCCGCAGCGGGGGGGACAGGGCTGTTGAGCCCCAGCATTTT
>-|TRBJ2-7|-|TRBV7-3
CASSSASGEQYF
TGTGCCAGCAGCTCCGCGTCGGGCGAGCAGTACTTC
>TRBD2|TRBJ2-5|-|TRBV5-4
CASSLSGGRGTQYF
TGTGCCAGCAGCTTGTCTGGGGGGAGGGGGACCCAGTACTTC
>-|TRBJ1-1|-|TRBV4-3
CASSQARGNTEAFF
TGCGCCAGCAGCCAAGCTCGGGGAAACACTGAAGCTTTCTTT
>TRBD1|TRBJ2-1|-|TRBV11-3
CASSLRRDRVHNEQFF
TGTGCCAGCAGCTTAAGGAGGGACAGGGTGCACAATGAGCAGTTCTTC
>-|TRBJ1-5|-|TRBV2
CASSEALGGIEPQHF
TGTGCCAGCAGTGAAGCGCTGGGGGGTATTGAGCCCCAGCATTTT
>TRBD1|TRBJ1-4|-|TRBV7-9
CASSLGTVNEKLFF
TGTGCCAGCAGCCTTGGGACAGTCAATGAAAAACTGTTTTTT
>-|TRBJ2-1|few|TRBV7-9
CASSLVAGSGGGYNEQFF
TGTGCCAGCAGCTTAGTGGCGGGGTCTGGGGGAGGATACAATGAGCAGTTCTTC
>-|TRBJ2-1|-|TRBV11-2
CASSLDGGYNEQFF
TGTGCCAGCAGCTTAGATGGCGGTTACAATGAGCAGTTCTTC
>TRBD2|TRBJ2-5|-|TRBV11-2
CASSLSTSGQETQYF
TGTGCCAGCAGTCTTTCGACTAGCGGCCAAGAGACCCAGTACTTC
>TRBD1|TRBJ1-2|few|TRBV7-3
CASSLMTGPHTF
TGTGCCAGCAGCTTAATGACAGGGCCTCACACCTTC
>TRBD1|TRBJ1-3|few|TRBV7-9
CASSPPGTDSGNTIYF
TGTGCCAGCAGCCCACCCGGGACAGACTCTGGAAACACCATATATTTT
>TRBD1|TRBJ1-2|-|TRBV9
CASSVAITGVGYTF
TGTGCCAGCAGCGTAGCGATCACAGGGGTCGGCTACACCTTC
>TRBD2|TRBJ2-5|-|TRBV6-2/TRBV6-3
CASSRLAGGLGTQYF
TGTGCCAGCAGTAGACTAGCGGGGGGCCTGGGGACCCAGTACTTC
>TRBD1|TRBJ2-7|-|TRBV5-1
CASSMTGGVTYEQYF
TGCGCCAGCAGCATGACAGGGGGCGTCACGTACGAGCAGTACTTC
>-|TRBJ2-7|-|TRBV5-6
CASSLPADNEQYF
TGTGCCAGCAGCCTCCCCGCCGACAACGAGCAGTACTTC
>TRBD1|TRBJ1-2|-|TRBV6-5
CASRRTGEDYGYTF
TGTGCCAGCCGCCGGACAGGGGAGGACTATGGCTACACCTTC
>-|TRBJ2-7|-|TRBV6-1
CASSEMGGYEQYF
TGTGCCAGCAGTGAAATGGGAGGCTACGAGCAGTACTTC
>-|TRBJ1-5|medium-sized|TRBV15
CATSRDRGQPQHF
TGTGCCACCAGCAGAGATAGGGGTCAGCCCCAGCATTTT
>TRBD2|TRBJ2-3|-|TRBV5-1
CASRSTSGRGDTQYF
TGCGCCAGCAGGTCGACTAGCGGGAGAGGAGATACGCAGTATTTT
>-|TRBJ2-3|-|TRBV24-1
CATSDGTSTDTQYF
TGTGCCACCAGTGACGGGACATCAACAGATACGCAGTATTTT